This TCR beta chain was captured in a study of T cells after yellow fever vaccination. 5'RACE template switching added a universal primer site and UMIs to TCR cDNA. TCRdb passed the 5' RACE reads through MiXCR, listing each CDR3 protein once. There are more than 350,000 distinct CDR3 sequences in the sample; approximately 10% occur only once, and roughly 18% lies in the top ten. Germline CDR1 and CDR2: SGHTA and FQGNSA. V dropped 1 base and J dropped 4 bases, with 17 bases sitting between them. This CDR3 is built from 17 residues. In this sample, this clonotype turned up a few times. This receptor was obtained from a young man who received the YFV17D yellow fever vaccine. The sequences come from PBMCs, collected on the day of the first yellow fever vaccination. The chain uses TRBV7-2 and TRBJ1-5, with D tentatively TRBD1 (6 bases). CDR3 loop: CASSLVRTAERNQPQHF. The CDR3 coding sequence is TGTGCCAGCAGCTTAGTTCGGACAGCAGAAAGAAATCAGCCCCAGCATTTT.